This TCR beta chain was obtained from a study of shared clonotypes between healthy human individuals. The table came from immunoSEQ multiplex PCR; TCRdb's copy has only in-frame clones and leaves some out. The sample lists 2 million to 2.5 million clones; roughly 90% were seen once. CDR3 length: 14 residues. CDR1 SGHTA and CDR2 FQGNSA come from the germline V gene. V was trimmed by 5 bases and J by 4 bases, leaving 12 bases between them. The chain joins TRBV7-2 to TRBJ1-3; D is uncertain. This TCR was recovered from a man aged 18 to 35 in good health. Some clones in this sample may be carry-over from other donors' samples. Sequenced sample: naive CD4+ T cells from PBMCs. Documented subset: CD45RA+ positively selected. CDR3 nucleotide sequence: TGTGCCAGCAGCCCCCCCCCAGCCGGAAACACCATATATTTT. Encoded protein: CASSPPPAGNTIYF. The whole variable domain, filled in from reference TRBV7-2 and TRBJ1-3, reads GAGVSQSPSNKVTEKGKDVELRCDPISGHTALYWYRQSLGQGLEFLIYFQGNSAPDKSGLPSDRFSAERTGGSVSTLTIQRTQQEDSAVYLCASSPPPAGNTIYFGEGSWLTVV.